The source of this TCR delta chain is a study of γδ T cells in repeated Plasmodium falciparum infection. The junction had 26 bases not matched to a gene; V was cut back by 2 bases and J by 1 base. The CDR3 contains 21 residues. CDR1 TVYSNPD and CDR2 GDNSRS come from the germline V gene (reference sequence). The table lists this clone with many counts. TCRdb made new clone calls on the multiplex PCR reads using CATT. The data show approximately 60,000 delta-chain clones, around 1.7% seen once. Bulk repertoires came from Vgamma9/Vdelta2+ or Vdelta2-negative gammadelta T cells flow-sorted from PBMC. The V and J genes are TRDV3 and TRDJ1, with 9 bases fitting TRDD3. This clonotype was sampled from a pool of human donors (malaria-infected and uninfected, not separated). The sample was gamma-delta T cells from blood. In DNA, the CDR3 is TGTGCCTTTTTAGCGGTCCCCTGGGGGATTTACCGAATGAGGGGCACCGATAAACTCATCTTT. Its protein product is CAFLAVPWGIYRMRGTDKLIF.